Each of the 2 T cell receptor beta chains below was sequenced from the same sample in a study of identical twins. TCRdb ran MiXCR on the 5' RACE reads and lists one entry per CDR3 protein. The profile covers 1.5 million to 2 million distinct CDR3 sequences, with about 31% appearing a single time and approximately 0.29% taken by the ten largest. The specimen was cord blood. These receptor sequences come from a newborn girl in good health.

Many counts were recorded for this clonotype. V usage is TRBV7-8 and J usage is TRBJ2-3; D perhaps matches TRBD2 (5 bases). This CDR3 has 15 amino acids. V lost 5 bases to trimming and J lost 2 bases, with 14 bases between them. CDR1 and CDR2 from the germline V gene are SGHVS and FQNEAQ. The CDR3 bases are TGTGCCAGCAGCCCCCACTCGGGGATCACAGATACGCAGTATTTT. The encoded protein is CASSPHSGITDTQYF.

In the case of this clonotype: Relative to the germline gene, one junction end is altered; a read error may explain this. This rearrangement joins TRBV20-1 to TRBJ1-6; D gene uncertain. The germline V gene has CDR1 DFQATT and CDR2 SNEGSKA (reference sequence). The CDR3 contains 14 residues. CDR3 DNA sequence: TGCAGTGTAGTGGGGTACTCCGATAATTCACCCCTCCACTTT. It codes for CSVVGYSDNSPLHF.